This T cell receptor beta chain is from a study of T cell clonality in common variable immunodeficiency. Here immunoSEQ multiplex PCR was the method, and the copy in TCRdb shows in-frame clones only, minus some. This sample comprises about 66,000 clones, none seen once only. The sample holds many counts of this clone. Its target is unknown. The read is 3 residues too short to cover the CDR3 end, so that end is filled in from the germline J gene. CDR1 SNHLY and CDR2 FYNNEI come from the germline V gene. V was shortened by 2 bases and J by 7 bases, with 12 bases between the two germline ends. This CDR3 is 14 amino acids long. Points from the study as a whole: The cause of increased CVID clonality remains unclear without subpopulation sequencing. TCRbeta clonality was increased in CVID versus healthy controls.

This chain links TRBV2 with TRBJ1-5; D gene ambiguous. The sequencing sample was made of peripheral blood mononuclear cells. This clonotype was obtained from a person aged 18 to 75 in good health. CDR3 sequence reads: CASSERVDFQPQHF. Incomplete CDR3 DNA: TGTGCCAGCAGTGAAAGGGTGGATTTCCAGCCC.